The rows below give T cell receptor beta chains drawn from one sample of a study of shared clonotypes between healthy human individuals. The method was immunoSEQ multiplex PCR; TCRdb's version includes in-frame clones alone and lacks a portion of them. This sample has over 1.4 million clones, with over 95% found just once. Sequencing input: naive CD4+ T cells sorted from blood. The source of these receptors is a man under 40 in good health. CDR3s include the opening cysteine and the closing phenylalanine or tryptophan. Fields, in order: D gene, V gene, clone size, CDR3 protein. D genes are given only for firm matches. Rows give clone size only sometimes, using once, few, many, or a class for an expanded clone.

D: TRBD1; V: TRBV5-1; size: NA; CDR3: CASSRDRAEGNTIYF
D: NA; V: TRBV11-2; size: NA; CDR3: CASSPQATLGYTF
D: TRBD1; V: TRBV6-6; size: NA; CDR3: CASSSDRGHQPQHF
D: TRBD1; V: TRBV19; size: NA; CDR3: CASRTRLGQGGTEAFF
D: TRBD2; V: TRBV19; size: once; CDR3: CASSSGLAGGQSSYEQYF
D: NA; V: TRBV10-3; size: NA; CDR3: CAIGPGSGTGELFF
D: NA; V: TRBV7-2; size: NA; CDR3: CASSREIRGYEQFF
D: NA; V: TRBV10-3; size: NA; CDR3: CAISGKGSTEAFF
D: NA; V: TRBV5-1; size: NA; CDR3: CASRRAEFTDTQYF
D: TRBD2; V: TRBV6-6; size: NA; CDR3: CASSYSLAGSNEQFF
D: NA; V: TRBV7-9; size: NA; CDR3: CASSRREPTINQPQHF
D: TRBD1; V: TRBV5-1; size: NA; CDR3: CASSGGPGGGEQFF
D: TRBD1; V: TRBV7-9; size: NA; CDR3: CASSQYGQGPDTQYF
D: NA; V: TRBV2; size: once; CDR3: CASIEFQETQYF
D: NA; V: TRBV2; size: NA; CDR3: CARRDSTETQYF
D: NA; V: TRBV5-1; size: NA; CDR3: CASSGGQGGNTIYF
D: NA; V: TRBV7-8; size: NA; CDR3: CASSLSETQYEQYF
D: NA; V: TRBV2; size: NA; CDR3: CASFLDDYGYTF
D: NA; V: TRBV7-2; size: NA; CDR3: CASSFLFNSREQYF
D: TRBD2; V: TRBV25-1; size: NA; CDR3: CASSEEGLAGGNEQFF
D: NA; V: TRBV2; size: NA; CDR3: CANRGLFGELFF
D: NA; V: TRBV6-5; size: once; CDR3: CASSYSYSNQPQHF
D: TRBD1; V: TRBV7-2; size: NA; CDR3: CASSSGTGVYEQYF
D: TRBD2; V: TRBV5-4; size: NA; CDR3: CASSLGTSGNQETQYF
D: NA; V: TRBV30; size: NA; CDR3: CACPGGGPADTQYF
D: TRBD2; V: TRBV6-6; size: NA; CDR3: CASSRREGDTQYF
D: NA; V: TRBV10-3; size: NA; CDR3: CAISDQQGSQPQHF
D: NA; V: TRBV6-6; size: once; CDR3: CASTRPTGEQYF
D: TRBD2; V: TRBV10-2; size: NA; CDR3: CASSEYLLAGASVPGDEQFF
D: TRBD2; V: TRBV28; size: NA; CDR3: CASSPWSGGSGANVLTF
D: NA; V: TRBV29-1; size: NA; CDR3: CSVGRSETQYF
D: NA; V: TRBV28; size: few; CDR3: CASRRTSRGRTEAFF
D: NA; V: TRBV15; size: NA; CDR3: CATSRGRATNEKLFF
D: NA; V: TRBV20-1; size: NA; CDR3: CSAGNYGELFF
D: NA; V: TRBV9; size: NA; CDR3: CASSLITGTQTQYF
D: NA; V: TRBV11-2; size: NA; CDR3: CASSPRNLLAHTGELFF
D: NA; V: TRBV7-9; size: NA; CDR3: CASSLNNNGNQPQHF
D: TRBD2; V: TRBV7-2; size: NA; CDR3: CASSFKVAGVAYEQYF
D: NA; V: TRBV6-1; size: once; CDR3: CASSSTVGGLGGYTF
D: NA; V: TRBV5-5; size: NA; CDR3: CASRPTMVNTEAFF
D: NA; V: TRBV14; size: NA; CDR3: CASSQAGAGAQHF
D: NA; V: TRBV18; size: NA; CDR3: CASSPPYRAAGELFF
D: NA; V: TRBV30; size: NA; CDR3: CAWSGAGTTYYEQYF
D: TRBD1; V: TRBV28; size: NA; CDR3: CASTDGTGRGTEAFF
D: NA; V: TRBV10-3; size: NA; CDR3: CAISDSRAYGYTF
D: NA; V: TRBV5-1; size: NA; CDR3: CASSFIGNTEAFF
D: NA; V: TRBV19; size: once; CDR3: CASRPGPRTDTQYF
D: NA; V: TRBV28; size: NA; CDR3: CASSLLVETTNEKLFF
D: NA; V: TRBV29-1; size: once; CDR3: CSVVSRGLGNEQFF
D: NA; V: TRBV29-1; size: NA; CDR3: CSVAGPSTEAFF
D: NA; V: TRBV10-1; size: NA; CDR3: CASSPGSSYEQYF